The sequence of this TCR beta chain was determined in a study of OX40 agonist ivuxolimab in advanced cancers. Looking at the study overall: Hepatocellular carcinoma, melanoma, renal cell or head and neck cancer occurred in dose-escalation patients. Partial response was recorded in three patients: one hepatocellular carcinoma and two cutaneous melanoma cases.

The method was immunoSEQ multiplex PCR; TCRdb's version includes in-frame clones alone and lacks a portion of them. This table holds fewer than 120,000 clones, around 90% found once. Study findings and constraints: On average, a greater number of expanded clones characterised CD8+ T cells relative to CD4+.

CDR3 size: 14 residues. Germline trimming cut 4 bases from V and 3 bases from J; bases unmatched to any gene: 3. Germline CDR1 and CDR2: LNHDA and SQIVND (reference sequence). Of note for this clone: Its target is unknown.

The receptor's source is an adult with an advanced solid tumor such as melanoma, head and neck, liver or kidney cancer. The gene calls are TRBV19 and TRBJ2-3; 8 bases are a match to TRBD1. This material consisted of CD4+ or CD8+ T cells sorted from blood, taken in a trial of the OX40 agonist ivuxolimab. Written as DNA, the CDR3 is TGTGCCAGTAGTACAGGGGGCTGGACAGATACGCAGTATTTT. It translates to CASSTGGWTDTQYF. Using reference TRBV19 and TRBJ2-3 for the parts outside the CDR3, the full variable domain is DGGITQSPKYLFRKEGQNVTLSCEQNLNHDAMYWYRQDPGQGLRLIYYSQIVNDFQKGDIAEGYSVSREKKESFPLTVTSAQKNPTAFYLCASSTGGWTDTQYFGPGTRLTVL.